Following are 5 T cell receptor beta chains from one sample sequenced in a study of blood T cell repertoires in COVID-19. Libraries were prepared by immunoSEQ multiplex PCR; TCRdb keeps only in-frame clonotypes and omits some of them. The repertoire holds 150,000 to 200,000 clones, around three quarters seen once, with roughly a sixth in the top ten. Sequencing input: PBMCs or T cells enriched from blood (not recorded which). The receptors shown here come from a woman in her fifties or sixties with acute COVID-19.

V usage is TRBV28 and J usage is TRBJ1-1; D may be TRBD1 (6 bases). CDR1 MDHEN and CDR2 SYDVKM come from the germline V gene. This CDR3 is built from 13 residues. V was pared by 1 base and J by 6 bases, with 9 bases between. CDR3 residues: CASSLSQGPEAFF. The CDR3, as DNA: TGTGCCAGCAGTTTATCACAGGGTCCTGAAGCTTTCTTT.

DNA for the CDR3: TGTGCCAGCAGTTACGTTGGAGGCATGAACACTGAAGCTTTCTTT. It yields the protein CASSYVGGMNTEAFF. V is TRBV6-5 and J is TRBJ1-1; D ambiguous. V was pared by 2 bases and J by 0 bases, with 10 bases between. The CDR3 is 15 residues long. CDR1 is MNHEY, CDR2 SVGAGI, per germline.

This chain connects TRBV7-8 to TRBJ1-1; the match to TRBD1 covers 7 bases. The CDR3 consists of 14 residues. In germline, CDR1 is SGHVS, CDR2 FQNEAQ. The junction had 6 bases not matched to a gene; V was cut back by 5 bases and J by 3 bases. The CDR3 here is CASSLPGQYTEAFF. CDR3 in DNA: TGTGCCAGCAGCCTTCCGGGACAGTACACTGAAGCTTTCTTT.

J is TRBJ2-7 and V is TRBV19; D might be TRBD2 (6 bases). The CDR3 has 13 residues. The V end lost 3 bases, the J end lost 4 bases, and 10 bases lay between the germline ends. Germline CDR1 LNHDA, CDR2 SQIVND (reference sequence). The CDR3 protein is CASSMSAGYEQYV. The CDR3, as DNA: TGTGCCAGTAGTATGTCGGCGGGGTACGAGCAGTACGTC.

The genes are TRBV19 and TRBJ2-2; D unclear. The germline V gene has CDR1 LNHDA and CDR2 SQIVND (reference sequence). The ends were cut back, 2 bases at V and 4 bases at J, with 5 bases in the middle. The CDR3 runs to 13 residues. The CDR3 DNA is TGTGCCAGTAGTATATCCGTCACCGGGGAGCTGTTTTTT. It is translated as CASSISVTGELFF.